The rows below give T cell receptor beta chains drawn from one sample of a study of T cell repertoires in cytomegalovirus infection. For these receptors, no antigen is known. MiXCR, applied by TCRdb to the reads, yields one record per CDR3 protein. The sample includes around 300,000 distinct CDR3 sequences, roughly a fifth of them seen just once. The sample consisted of cultured PBMCs, taken from culture after CMV antigen stimulation. These receptors all come from a human donor in good health (CMV status not recorded). Some clones in this sample may be carry-over from other donors' samples. Each CDR3 is given with its conserved first and last residue.

cdr3_length,v_call,j_call,cdr3_aa
14,TRBV12-3/TRBV12-4,TRBJ2-2,CASSLVKNTGELFF
11,TRBV6-2/TRBV6-3,TRBJ2-2,CASSYYGELFF
15,TRBV13,TRBJ1-1,CASSSFRALNTEAFF
22,TRBV7-2,TRBJ2-7,CASSLYGGGEVYGSRKWYEQYF
16,TRBV19,TRBJ1-2,CASSMSLDRTNYGYTF
15,TRBV20-1,TRBJ2-3,CSAPVGGVFTDTQYF
13,TRBV7-2,TRBJ1-1,CASSRVGGLKAFF
13,TRBV19,TRBJ1-4,CASHSLLREKLFF
15,TRBV2,TRBJ2-1,CASSSGSPRTDEQFF
15,TRBV7-2,TRBJ2-1,CASRPQLAGVNEQFF
13,TRBV10-3,TRBJ1-2,CAISDIVNYGYTF
15,TRBV7-9,TRBJ1-4,CASTPGRGSWEKLFF
12,TRBV2,TRBJ1-1,CASRIGSTEALF
16,TRBV11-2,TRBJ1-2,CASSSLRRKPDYGYTF
15,TRBV7-3,TRBJ2-1,CASSYILAGNNEQFF
13,TRBV27,TRBJ2-7,CAASAGLGEEQYF
15,TRBV7-3,TRBJ2-3,CASSLFLAGPDTQYF
13,TRBV30,TRBJ1-1,CAHRTGSGTEAFF
12,TRBV20-1,TRBJ1-4,CSVPGVAEKLFF
16,TRBV7-2,TRBJ2-2,CASSSRTSGSPGELFF
14,TRBV7-3,TRBJ2-2,CASSLTWKTGELFF
16,TRBV6-1,TRBJ2-1,CASSLGWERSYNEQFF
14,TRBV7-2,TRBJ1-3,CASSLEGSGNTIYF
15,TRBV7-6,TRBJ1-4,CASSLAGTENEKLFF
15,TRBV29-1,TRBJ2-4,CSVAGGGLAKNIQYF
17,TRBV4-3,TRBJ1-1,CASSHPPGQGSITEAFF
15,TRBV6-6,TRBJ1-6,CASRSTGGNNSPLHF
14,TRBV6-2/TRBV6-3,TRBJ1-1,CASSYLRTGTEAFF
13,TRBV7-7,TRBJ1-1,CASSPHTLTEAFF
15,TRBV28,TRBJ2-1,CASTSVREDYNEQFF
15,TRBV4-1,TRBJ1-3,CASSQPGGSGNTIYF
15,TRBV5-6,TRBJ1-1,CASSGPGQGNTEAFF
14,TRBV6-2/TRBV6-3,TRBJ2-7,CASRERQGWGKRYF
15,TRBV7-9,TRBJ2-5,CASSSAGTGKETQYF
15,TRBV4-3,TRBJ1-4,CASSQDGQGSEKLFF
12,TRBV7-8,TRBJ1-2,CASSFHRDGYTF
16,TRBV14,TRBJ2-7,CASSQVGGAKEYEQYF
16,TRBV7-6,TRBJ1-2,CASSFNTGTGSYGYTF
11,TRBV23-1,TRBJ2-1,CASIGSCEQFF
13,TRBV19,TRBJ1-5,CASRDRANQPQHF
14,TRBV7-2,TRBJ1-5,CASSLQRGNQPQHF
14,TRBV18,TRBJ1-2,CASSSGQDNYGYTF
14,TRBV10-3,TRBJ2-1,CAISGRTSPNEQFF
15,TRBV7-2,TRBJ2-3,CASSRTGGGRNTQYF
15,TRBV23-1,TRBJ2-7,CASSQSSGIFYEQYF
17,TRBV7-2,TRBJ2-1,CASSKLGTSGRAYEQFF